Below, 18 T cell receptor beta chains from the same sample are listed, as sequenced in a study of blood T cell repertoires in COVID-19. Generated by immunoSEQ multiplex PCR, the TCRdb table keeps only in-frame clones and is missing some. This repertoire shows approximately 350,000 clones, 90% to 95% found once; its top ten account for roughly 3.4%. The sample consisted of peripheral blood. Source of these receptors: a woman under 30 who had recovered from COVID-19.

This chain joins TRBV2 and TRBJ2-7; no clear D gene. The CDR3 length is 11 residues. V lost 3 bases to trimming and J lost 7 bases, with 7 bases between them. From germline, CDR1 is SNHLY and CDR2 FYNNEI. The CDR3 coding sequence is TGTGCCAGCAGTGAGAGTGTAGAGCAGTACGTC. Encoded protein: CASSESVEQYV.

The rearrangement uses TRBV23-1 and TRBJ2-7; possible D gene TRBD2, 5 bases. TRBV23-1 is noted as an ORF with a role that remains uncertain. The ends were cut back, 4 bases at V and 4 bases at J, with 14 bases in the middle. The CDR3 spans 14 residues. CDR3 DNA: TGCGCCAGCAGTCGAGGAGGCGATAGGTACGAGCAGTACGTC. It is translated as CASSRGGDRYEQYV.

This chain uses TRBV13 with TRBJ2-1; 11 bases are shared with TRBD2. V lost 5 bases to trimming and J lost 6 bases; unmatched junction nucleotides: 9. Germline assignment: CDR1 PRHDT and CDR2 FYEKMQ (reference sequence). The CDR3 is 16 residues long. CDR3 region: CASSPRLAGGLNEQFF. DNA for the CDR3: TGTGCCAGCAGCCCACGCCTAGCGGGAGGTCTCAATGAGCAGTTCTTC.

This chain joins TRBV9 and TRBJ2-5, with 14 bases lining up with TRBD2. The CDR3 spans 17 residues. The ends lost 3 bases at V and 5 bases at J; junction bases unmatched: 9. Germline CDR1 and CDR2: SGDLS and YYNGEE. CDR3 DNA sequence: TGTGCCAGCAGCGGGCCTGGACTAGCGGGAGGTCGGGAGACCCAGTACTTC. Translated: CASSGPGLAGGRETQYF.

This clone appeared once. V usage is TRBV9 and J usage is TRBJ1-2; the D is unclear. This CDR3 has 13 amino acids. Germline CDR1 is SGDLS and CDR2 is YYNGEE. Deletions cut 3 bases from V and 7 bases from J, with 13 bases between. This CDR3 reads CASSEYPLGGYTF. The CDR3 DNA reads TGTGCCAGCAGCGAATATCCTCTAGGTGGCTACACCTTC.

This chain uses TRBV30 with TRBJ1-5; no reliable D call. CDR1 and CDR2 from the germline V gene are GTSNPN and SVGIG (reference sequence). CDR3 size: 14 residues. V was trimmed by 0 bases and J by 4 bases, leaving 10 bases between them. The CDR3 is CAWSVVGGNQPQHF. DNA of the CDR3: TGTGCCTGGAGTGTTGTAGGAGGGAATCAGCCCCAGCATTTT.

The chain is built from TRBV12-5 and TRBJ2-7, with 9 bases matching TRBD1. CDR3 length equals 18 residues. Trimming cost V 2 bases and J 6 bases; bases outside gene matches: 17. In germline, CDR1 is LGHNT, CDR2 FRNRAP. CDR3 coding DNA: TGTGCTAGTGGTTTGAGACGACCCCGGGACAGGGCCAACCGCGAGCAGTACGTC. This sequence encodes CASGLRRPRDRANREQYV.

This chain joins TRBV5-3 and TRBJ2-2, with 9 bases lining up with TRBD2. TRBV5-3 is classed as an ORF, of uncertain function. This CDR3 region has 18 residues. Trimming took 4 bases from V and 0 from J; bases not matched to a gene: 10. The CDR3 nucleotides are TGTGCCAGAAGCGGGCCTCGACTAGCGGAGCCGAACACCGGGGAGCTGTTTTTT. This codes for CARSGPRLAEPNTGELFF.

The chain recombines TRBV7-2 with TRBJ2-3; 7 positions agree with TRBD2. Losses at the gene ends were 4 bases for V and 1 base for J; bases not matched to a gene: 8. Germline V gives CDR1 SGHTA, CDR2 FQGNSA. The CDR3 is 16 amino acids. The CDR3 sequence: CASSSSGAGGTDTQYF. Written as DNA, the CDR3 is TGTGCCAGCAGCTCGAGCGGGGCGGGAGGCACAGATACGCAGTATTTT.

V usage is TRBV3-1 (or the pseudogene TRBV3-2) and J usage is TRBJ2-1; tentative D call: TRBD2 (5 bases). The CDR3 consists of 15 residues. The germline CDR1 and CDR2 sequences are LGHDT and YNNKEL (reference sequence). Trimming pared 1 base from V and 6 bases from J, leaving 13 bases between. Here the CDR3 reads CASSQGRSWGNEQFF. The CDR3 region has the DNA TGTGCCAGCAGCCAAGGGAGGTCATGGGGCAATGAGCAGTTCTTC.

This clone was picked up a small number of times. V gene TRBV7-7 combines with J gene TRBJ1-4; TRBD1 agrees at 10 bases. This CDR3 spans 16 amino acids. Losses at the gene ends were 2 bases for V and 6 bases for J; bases not matched to a gene: 6. The germline V gene encodes CDR1 SSHAT and CDR2 FNYEAQ (reference sequence). The CDR3 region is CASSLPRQGADEKLFF. DNA for the CDR3: TGTGCCAGCAGCTTACCAAGACAGGGGGCCGATGAAAAACTGTTTTTT.

The table lists this clone with a count of one. V is TRBV7-2 and J is TRBJ2-1, with TRBD2 matching 9 bases. CDR1 is SGHTA, CDR2 FQGNSA, per germline. J gave up 6 bases and V 5 bases, and 5 bases lay outside the gene matches. This CDR3 is 14 amino acids long. The CDR3 is CASSRLAEINEQFF. CDR3 nucleotide sequence: TGTGCCAGCAGCAGACTAGCGGAGATCAATGAGCAGTTCTTC. The variable domain in full, completed from reference TRBV7-2 and TRBJ2-1, reads GAGVSQSPSNKVTEKGKDVELRCDPISGHTALYWYRQSLGQGLEFLIYFQGNSAPDKSGLPSDRFSAERTGGSVSTLTIQRTQQEDSAVYLCASSRLAEINEQFFGPGTRLTVL.

V is TRBV27 and J is TRBJ2-3; 7 bases line up with TRBD2. V dropped 3 bases and J dropped 3; count of bases not matched to a gene: 3. The CDR3 totals 14 residues. Germline assignment: CDR1 MNHEY and CDR2 SMNVEV (reference sequence). The CDR3 nucleotides are TGTGCCAGCAGTTTGAGGCGGGAGACAGATACGCAGTATTTT. This translates into CASSLRRETDTQYF.

The V and J genes are TRBV27 and TRBJ1-2; D is undetermined. Deletions cut 6 bases from V and 8 bases from J, with 10 bases between. CDR1 is MNHEY, CDR2 SMNVEV, per germline (reference sequence). The CDR3 runs 11 residues. The CDR3, as DNA: TGTGCCAGCAGGGGAGGGCGAGGCTACACCTTC. Translated, it gives CASRGGRGYTF.

The V call is TRBV15, the J call TRBJ1-3; the match to TRBD1 covers 8 bases. The V and J ends lost 0 bases and 4 bases, in that order; junction bases with no gene match: 5. The CDR3 has 16 amino acids. Germline loops: CDR1 LNHNV, CDR2 YYDKDF (reference sequence). This CDR3 reads CATSREDRVRGNTIYF. The CDR3 DNA sequence: TGTGCCACCAGCAGAGAGGACAGGGTGAGGGGAAACACCATATATTTT.

The chain combines TRBV18 with TRBJ2-3; 8 nucleotides line up with TRBD1. Looked up from germline, CDR1 is KGHSH and CDR2 is LQKENI. The V gene end was trimmed by 8 bases and the J gene end by 0 bases; junction bases not matched to a gene: 4. The CDR3 has 14 residues. CDR3 sequence: CASNQGASTDTQYF. The CDR3 region has the DNA TGTGCCAGCAACCAGGGGGCTAGCACAGATACGCAGTATTTT. Filled out from reference TRBV18 and TRBJ2-3, the complete variable domain reads NAGVMQNPRHLVRRRGQEARLRCSPMKGHSHVYWYRQLPEEGLKFMVYLQKENIIDESGMPKERFSAEFPKEGPSILRIQQVVRGDSAAYFCASNQGASTDTQYFGPGTRLTVL.

The chain is built from TRBV5-5 and TRBJ1-6, with 7 bases matching TRBD1. The germline V gene encodes CDR1 SGHKS and CDR2 YYEKEE (reference sequence). V lost 2 bases, J lost 6 bases, and 8 bases stayed unmatched. The CDR3 extends over 16 amino acids. The CDR3 nucleotides are TGTGCCAGCAGCTTTCCCTCGGGACAGCTTAATTCACCCCTCCACTTT. Translation gives CASSFPSGQLNSPLHF.

About this clone: The germline gene is not matched at one end of the junction; a read error may be the cause. The rearrangement uses TRBV11-3 and TRBJ2-2; 9 bases align to TRBD1. CDR3 length: 15 amino acids. CDR1 is SGHNT, CDR2 YENEEA, per germline. The CDR3 sequence is CASSSGTGNAGELFF. CDR3 DNA sequence: TGTGCCAGCAGCTCCGGGACAGGGAACGCCGGGGAGCTGTTTTTT.